The sequence of this TCR beta chain was determined in a study of blood T cell repertoires in COVID-19. Participants were aged about 18 to 100 years, lived in 20 to 30 US areas, and enrolled virtually. Authors' data handling: Amplification from reference gene primers served as the basis for estimated nucleated cell counts. Libraries were prepared by immunoSEQ multiplex PCR; TCRdb keeps only in-frame clonotypes and omits some of them. V, J and clone size reflect that table, while D and trimming were determined from the DNA. The sample carries 490,000 or so clones, approximately 86% recorded once. Losses at the gene ends were 4 bases for V and 9 bases for J; bases not matched to a gene: 0. The CDR3 has 11 amino acids. Germline loops: CDR1 KGHSH, CDR2 LQKENI.

The sample was PBMCs or T cells enriched from blood (not recorded which). This sequence originates from a woman aged 60-75 years who had recovered from COVID-19. The genes are TRBV18 and TRBJ2-1; 7 nucleotides line up with TRBD2. This chain's CDR3 is CASSRGGEQFF. The CDR3 DNA is TGTGCCAGCTCACGGGGGGGTGAGCAGTTCTTC.